This T cell receptor beta chain stems from a study of blood T cell repertoires in COVID-19 (dated by TCRdb to 2020 to 2022). With regard to the full study: Collaborator samples came from the United States, Italy and Spain and covered acute and convalescent phases of COVID-19. The material from the prospective study consisted of cDNA or gDNA derived from T cells, B-cell-depleted T cells, or PBMCs. The dataset comprised deeply sampled blood TCRbeta repertoires from subjects exposed to, actively infected with, or recovered from COVID-19. The repertoires were made available in a free public database intended to serve as a resource for research on the immune response to SARS-CoV-2. The samples were drawn from the first 160 participants of the ongoing ImmuneRACE study and from more than 1,000 subjects provided by 6 global collaborators. Sample metadata almost always included a de-identified subject ID, COVID-19 status, age in years and sex. Where available, HLA class I and class II types were obtained from metadata supplied by the sample provider rather than from assay-based typing. Study-level results and caveats: How much clinical and demographic metadata was included differed by source and by participant, and the metadata was provided uncurated.

In the case of this clone: No antigen is known for it. Within one base of it there is no much larger clone, and no base qualities were kept.

Each collaborating institution followed its own protocols to collect whole blood in K2EDTA tubes. For TCRbeta analysis, collaborators shipped samples in one of three forms: frozen whole blood, isolated PBMCs, or DNA extracted from either of those sample types. The CDR3 spans 12 residues, from the cysteine through the phenylalanine. The kept DNA is CDR3 alone, 36 bases in frame from the first base. CDR1 SGHTA and CDR2 FQGNSA were looked up in the germline V gene. V is clipped by 5 bases and J by 6 bases, and the sequence between their germline boundaries is 11 bases long. TCRbeta CDR3 regions were amplified from genomic DNA using the immunoSEQ Assay, a bias-controlled multiplex PCR. On the study's bioinformatics: The number of nucleated cells in each sample was estimated from the amplification of reference gene primers within the assay. To quantify the absolute abundance of each unique TCRbeta CDR3 rearrangement, sequence reads were collapsed and filtered. For each sample, productive Simpson clonality was calculated as the square root of Simpson's diversity index over productive rearrangements. Entries here come from immuneACCESS through TCRdb and include only in-frame sequences with V and J called. Some clones fail to appear in such tables; in the studies checked, an unresolved V gene covers under half of the shortfall, and the cause of the remainder is unknown. Clone size and the V and J calls come from that table; the DNA yielded D and trimming. Recorded for this sample are 75,000 to 80,000 clones; under 95% of them occurred a single time. The biggest ten clones account for about 6.1% of the sample.

Sequencing used peripheral blood. The sequence joins TRBV7-2 to TRBJ2-7; there is no confident call for the D gene. The receptor was derived from a human donor in a cohort sampled during active COVID-19. The CDR3 region has the sequence CASSPQNTEQYF. The nucleotide sequence is TGTGCCAGCAGCCCCCAAAACACCGAGCAGTACTTC.